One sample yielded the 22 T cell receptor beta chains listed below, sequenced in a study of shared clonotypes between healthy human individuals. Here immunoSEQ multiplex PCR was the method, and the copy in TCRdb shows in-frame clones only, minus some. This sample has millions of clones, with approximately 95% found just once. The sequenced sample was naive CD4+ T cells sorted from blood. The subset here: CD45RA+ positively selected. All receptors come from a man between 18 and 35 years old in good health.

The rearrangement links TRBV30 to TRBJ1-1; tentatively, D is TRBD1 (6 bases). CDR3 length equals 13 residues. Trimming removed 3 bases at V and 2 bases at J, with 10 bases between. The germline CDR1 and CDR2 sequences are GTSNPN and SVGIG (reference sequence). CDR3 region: CAWRGTPNTEAFF. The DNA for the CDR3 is TGTGCCTGGAGAGGGACACCAAACACTGAAGCTTTCTTT.

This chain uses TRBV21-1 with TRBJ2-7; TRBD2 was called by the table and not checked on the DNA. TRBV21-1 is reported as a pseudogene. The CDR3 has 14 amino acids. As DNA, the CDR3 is TGTGCCAGCAGCAAAGTCTCAGCGACCCACGAGCAGTACTTC. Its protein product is CASSKVSATHEQYF.

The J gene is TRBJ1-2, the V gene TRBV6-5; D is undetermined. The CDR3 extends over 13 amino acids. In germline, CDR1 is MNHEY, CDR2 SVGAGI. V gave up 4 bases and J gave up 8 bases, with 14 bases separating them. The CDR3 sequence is CASSLDPRQGYTF. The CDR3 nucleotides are TGTGCCAGCAGTTTAGACCCGCGACAAGGCTACACCTTC.

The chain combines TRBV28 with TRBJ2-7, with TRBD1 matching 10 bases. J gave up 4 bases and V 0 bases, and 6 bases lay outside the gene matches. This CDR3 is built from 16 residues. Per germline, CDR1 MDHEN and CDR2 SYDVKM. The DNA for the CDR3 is TGTGCCAGCAGTTTATGGGACAGGGGGGCCTATTACGAGCAGTACTTC. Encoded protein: CASSLWDRGAYYEQYF.

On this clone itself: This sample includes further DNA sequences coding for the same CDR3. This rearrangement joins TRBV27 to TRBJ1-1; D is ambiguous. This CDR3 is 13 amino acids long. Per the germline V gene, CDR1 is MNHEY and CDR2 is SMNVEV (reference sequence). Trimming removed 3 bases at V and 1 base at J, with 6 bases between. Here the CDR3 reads CASSFRRNTEAFF. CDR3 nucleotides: TGTGCCAGCAGTTTTAGGAGGAACACTGAAGCTTTCTTT.

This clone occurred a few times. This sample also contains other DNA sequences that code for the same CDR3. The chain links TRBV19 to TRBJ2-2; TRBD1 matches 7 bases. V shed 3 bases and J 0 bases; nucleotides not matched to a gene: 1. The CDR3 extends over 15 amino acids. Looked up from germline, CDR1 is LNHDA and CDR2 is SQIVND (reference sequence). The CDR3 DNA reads TGTGCCAGTAGTATCGGGACAGCGAACACCGGGGAGCTGTTTTTT. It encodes CASSIGTANTGELFF.

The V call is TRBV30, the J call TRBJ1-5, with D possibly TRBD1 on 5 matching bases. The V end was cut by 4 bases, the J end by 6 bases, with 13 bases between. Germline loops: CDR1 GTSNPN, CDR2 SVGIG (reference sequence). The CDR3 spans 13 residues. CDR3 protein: CAWNVGRGQPQHF. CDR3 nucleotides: TGTGCCTGGAATGTGGGACGGGGTCAGCCCCAGCATTTT.

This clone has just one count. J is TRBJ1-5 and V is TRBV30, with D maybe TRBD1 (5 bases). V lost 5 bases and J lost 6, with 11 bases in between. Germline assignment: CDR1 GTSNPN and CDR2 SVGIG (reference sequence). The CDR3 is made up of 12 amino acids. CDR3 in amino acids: CAWAGTGQPQHF. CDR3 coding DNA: TGTGCCTGGGCAGGGACGGGTCAGCCCCAGCATTTT.

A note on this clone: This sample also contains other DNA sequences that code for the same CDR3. As DNA, the CDR3 is TGCGCCAGCAGCCTGGGGACAGGGGGCTCCTACGAGCAGTACTTC. Translating it yields CASSLGTGGSYEQYF. The chain carries TRBV5-1 and TRBJ2-7, with 11 bases lining up with TRBD1. V lost 4 bases and J lost 0; bases outside the gene matches: 3. Germline lookup yields CDR1 SGHRS and CDR2 YFSETQ. The CDR3 spans 15 residues.

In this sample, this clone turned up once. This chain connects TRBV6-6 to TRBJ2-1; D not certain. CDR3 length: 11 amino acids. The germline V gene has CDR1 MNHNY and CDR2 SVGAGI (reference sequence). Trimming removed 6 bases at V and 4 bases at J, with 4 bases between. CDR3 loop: CASRGYNEQFF. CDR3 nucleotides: TGTGCCAGCAGGGGGTACAATGAGCAGTTCTTC.

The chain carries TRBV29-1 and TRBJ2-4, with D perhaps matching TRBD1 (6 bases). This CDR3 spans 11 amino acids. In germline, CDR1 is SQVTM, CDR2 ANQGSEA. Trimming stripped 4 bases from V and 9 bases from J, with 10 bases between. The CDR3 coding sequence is TGCAGCGTTGGACAGGCTGGCATTCAGTACTTC. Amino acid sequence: CSVGQAGIQYF.

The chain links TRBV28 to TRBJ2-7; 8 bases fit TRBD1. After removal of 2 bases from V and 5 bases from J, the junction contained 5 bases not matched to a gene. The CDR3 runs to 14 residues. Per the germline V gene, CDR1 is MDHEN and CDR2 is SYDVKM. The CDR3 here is CASSLIQGANEQYF. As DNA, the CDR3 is TGTGCCAGCAGTTTAATTCAGGGGGCCAACGAGCAGTACTTC.

The DNA of the CDR3 is TGCGCCAGCAGGGTGTGGGGGACTAGCTCTTCCACAGATACGCAGTATTTT. Protein product: CASRVWGTSSSTDTQYF. V usage is TRBV5-1 and J usage is TRBJ2-3; 9 nucleotides match TRBD2. J gave up 2 bases and V 5 bases, and 12 bases lay outside the gene matches. CDR3 length equals 17 residues. The germline gives CDR1 SGHRS, CDR2 YFSETQ.

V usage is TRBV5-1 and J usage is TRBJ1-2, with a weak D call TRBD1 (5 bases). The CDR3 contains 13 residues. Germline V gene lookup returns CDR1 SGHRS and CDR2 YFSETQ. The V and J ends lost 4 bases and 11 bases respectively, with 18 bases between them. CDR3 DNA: TGCGCCAGCAGCCCACAAGGGACGGGGAATTACACCTTC. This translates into CASSPQGTGNYTF.

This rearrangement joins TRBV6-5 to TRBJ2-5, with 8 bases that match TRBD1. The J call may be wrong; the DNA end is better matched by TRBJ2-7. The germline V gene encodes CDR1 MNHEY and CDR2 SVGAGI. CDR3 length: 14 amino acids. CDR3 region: CASRAQGGRYEQYF. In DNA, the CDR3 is TGTGCCAGCAGGGCACAGGGGGGCCGATACGAGCAGTACTTC.

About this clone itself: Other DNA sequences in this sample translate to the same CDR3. The CDR3 DNA follows: TGTGCCAGCAGCTTGGGGGGGTCTTCCTACGAGCAGTACTTC. Protein sequence: CASSLGGSSYEQYF. This chain uses TRBV11-2 with TRBJ2-7, with TRBD2 matching 7 bases. Losses at the gene ends were 3 bases for V and 1 base for J; bases not matched to a gene: 3. The CDR3 length is 14 residues. Germline-derived CDR1 and CDR2 are SGHAT and FQNNGV.

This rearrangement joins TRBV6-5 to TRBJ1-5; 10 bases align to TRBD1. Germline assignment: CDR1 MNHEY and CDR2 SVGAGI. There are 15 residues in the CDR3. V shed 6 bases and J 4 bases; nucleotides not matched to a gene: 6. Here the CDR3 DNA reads TGTGCCAGCAGACCGGGACAGGGGCTAAATCAGCCCCAGCATTTT. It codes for CASRPGQGLNQPQHF.

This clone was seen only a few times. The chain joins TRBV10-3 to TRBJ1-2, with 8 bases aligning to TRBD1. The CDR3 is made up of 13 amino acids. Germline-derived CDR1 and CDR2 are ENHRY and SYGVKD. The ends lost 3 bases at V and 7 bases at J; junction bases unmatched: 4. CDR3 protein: CAISDPTGAGYTF. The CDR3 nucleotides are TGTGCCATCAGTGACCCGACAGGGGCTGGCTACACCTTC.

As DNA, the CDR3 is TGTGCCAGCAGCTTATCAGGGGGCGGCAGCCAGCAGTACTTC. Amino acids: CASSLSGGGSQQYF. V and J are TRBV7-2 and TRBJ2-7, with TRBD1 matching 8 bases. This CDR3 has 14 residues. V trimming: 2 bases; J trimming: 8 bases; junction bases outside the gene matches: 8. Germline V CDR1 and CDR2: SGHTA, FQGNSA.

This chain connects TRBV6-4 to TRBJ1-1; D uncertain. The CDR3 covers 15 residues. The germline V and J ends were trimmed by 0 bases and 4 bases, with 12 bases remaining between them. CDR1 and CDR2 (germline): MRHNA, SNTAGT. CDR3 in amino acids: CASSDSLPVGTEAFF. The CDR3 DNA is TGTGCCAGCAGTGACTCTTTACCGGTTGGCACTGAAGCTTTCTTT.

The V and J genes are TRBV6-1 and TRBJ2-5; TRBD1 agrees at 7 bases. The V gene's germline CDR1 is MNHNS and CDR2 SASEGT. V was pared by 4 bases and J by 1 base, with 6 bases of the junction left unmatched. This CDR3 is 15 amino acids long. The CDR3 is CASSVGRGSQETQYF. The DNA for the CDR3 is TGTGCCAGCAGTGTTGGCAGGGGGAGCCAAGAGACCCAGTACTTC.

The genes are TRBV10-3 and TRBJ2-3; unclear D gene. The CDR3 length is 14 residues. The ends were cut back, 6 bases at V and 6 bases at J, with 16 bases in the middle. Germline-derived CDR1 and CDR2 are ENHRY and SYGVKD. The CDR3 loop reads CAISQAGRADTQYF. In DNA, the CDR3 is TGTGCCATCAGCCAGGCAGGACGCGCGGATACGCAGTATTTT.